This TCR beta chain was sequenced in a study of blood T cell repertoires in COVID-19. The CDR3 is 12 residues long. Per germline, CDR1 LNHDA and CDR2 SQIVND (reference sequence). The V gene lost 11 bases and the J gene lost 1 base, with 8 bases spanning the gap. The method was immunoSEQ multiplex PCR; TCRdb's version includes in-frame clones alone and lacks a portion of them. This sample has 280,000 or so clones, with roughly 90% found just once. The sample comprised PBMCs or T cells enriched from blood (not recorded which). This sequence was found in a woman between 45 and 60 years old who had been exposed to COVID-19. This sequence joins TRBV19 and TRBJ2-2, with TRBD2 as a possible D gene (5 bases). The CDR3 sequence: CALAGNTGELFF. The CDR3 DNA is TGTGCCCTGGCGGGGAACACCGGGGAGCTGTTTTTT.